This section outlines one T cell receptor (beta chain) sequence together with its context. Its specificity is not known. The data are from a study of T cell clones after liver transplantation. In the study overall: TCRbeta sequencing after a pre-transplant mixed lymphocyte reaction identified graft-donor-reactive clones, later tracked in post-transplant blood. Blood was drawn pre-transplant, before withdrawal, and after full or failed withdrawal.

General study results and limits: Graft donor-reactive T cells possibly entered the graft instead of undergoing deletion. Circulating graft-donor-reactive CD4 TCRbeta sequences fell significantly post-transplant in most of the 8 subjects.

Some clones are missing from TCRdb's copy, which holds only in-frame ones; the method was immunoSEQ multiplex PCR. In the table there are about 9,200 clones, 60% to 80% of which are singletons. Sequencing used CD8+ T cells from blood, obtained at the 22-month timepoint. This TCR was recovered from a human patient who received a liver transplant. Some T cells may have come from the graft donor.

The chain's CDR3 is CASSLAPGLVEAFF. CDR3 DNA sequence: TGTGCCAGCAGCTTAGCGCCAGGGCTGGTTGAAGCTTTCTTT. This chain links TRBV7-8 with TRBJ1-1; D is perhaps TRBD1 (5 bases). CDR3 size: 14 residues. Germline CDR1 SGHVS, CDR2 FQNEAQ. The V gene lost 0 bases and the J gene lost 7 bases, with 12 bases spanning the gap.